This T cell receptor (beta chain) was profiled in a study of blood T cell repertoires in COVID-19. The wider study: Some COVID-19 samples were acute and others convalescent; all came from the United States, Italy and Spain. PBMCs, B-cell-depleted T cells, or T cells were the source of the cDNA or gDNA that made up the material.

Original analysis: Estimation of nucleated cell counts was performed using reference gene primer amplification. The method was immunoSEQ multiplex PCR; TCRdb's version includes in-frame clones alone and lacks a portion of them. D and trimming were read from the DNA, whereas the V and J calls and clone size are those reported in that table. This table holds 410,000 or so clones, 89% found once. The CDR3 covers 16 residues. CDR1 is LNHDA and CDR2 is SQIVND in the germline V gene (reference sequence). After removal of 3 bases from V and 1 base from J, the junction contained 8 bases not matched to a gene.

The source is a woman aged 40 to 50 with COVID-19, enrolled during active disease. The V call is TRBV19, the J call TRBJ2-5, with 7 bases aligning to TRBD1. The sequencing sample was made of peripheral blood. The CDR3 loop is CASSISRGLSQETQYF. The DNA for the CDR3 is TGTGCCAGTAGTATCTCGAGGGGGCTCAGCCAAGAGACCCAGTACTTC.